Described below is a single TCR beta chain sequence and its context. This sample was taken from a study of blood T cell repertoires in COVID-19. Per the original methods: It was from reference gene primer amplification that nucleated cell counts were estimated. Some clones are missing from TCRdb's copy, which holds only in-frame ones; the method was immunoSEQ multiplex PCR. Clone size and the V and J calls come from that table; the DNA yielded D and trimming. The table lists 100,000 or so clones, approximately 90% of them singletons. The CDR3 is 16 amino acids. The ends lost 0 bases at V and 4 bases at J; junction bases unmatched: 4. Germline assignment: CDR1 SGHDT and CDR2 YYEEEE.

The chain has TRBV5-6 and TRBJ1-5, with TRBD1 identical over 10 bases. The sequenced sample was peripheral blood. The TCR sequence derives from a man aged 45-65 years with acute or convalescent COVID-19. CDR3 sequence: CASSLAEDRGNQPQHF. Written as DNA, the CDR3 is TGTGCCAGCAGCTTGGCCGAGGACAGGGGGAATCAGCCCCAGCATTTT.